This TCR beta chain emerged from a study of spatial heterogeneity in lung cancer. Every molecule of TCR cDNA had its own unique molecular identifier. TCRdb called the 5' RACE reads again in MiXCR, with one record for every CDR3 protein. The sample consists of 90,000 to 95,000 distinct CDR3 sequences, approximately 12% of them appearing once. Time point defined: sample taken at primary tumor resection. This clonotype was detected a few times. Trimming cost V 1 base and J 6 bases, with 12 bases left between them. Germline lookup yields CDR1 SGHRS and CDR2 YFSETQ. The CDR3 consists of 14 residues. The V call is TRBV5-1, the J call TRBJ2-3; D is uncertain. Specimen: PBMCs, collected at surgery. The sequence was collected from a male donor with early-stage non-small cell lung cancer. The CDR3 is CASSLMDPKDTQYF. CDR3 bases: TGCGCCAGCAGCTTGATGGACCCGAAGGATACGCAGTATTTT.